Reported below is one T cell receptor (beta chain). This entry is derived from a study of blood T cell repertoires in COVID-19. Study overall: Acute-phase and convalescent COVID-19 samples originated in the United States, Italy and Spain.

Using immunoSEQ multiplex PCR, the repertoire was profiled, and TCRdb retains in-frame clones only, with some absent. Of approximately 150,000 clones in the sample, roughly 84% were seen once. Germline lookup yields CDR1 SGHDN and CDR2 FVKESK. The trim removed 3 bases at V and 5 bases at J, leaving 7 bases unmatched. There are 15 residues in the CDR3. The sequenced material came from peripheral blood. This clonotype was sampled from a man aged 40-49 years with acute or convalescent COVID-19. The chain is built from TRBV14 and TRBJ2-7, with 10 nucleotides matching TRBD1. Here the CDR3 DNA reads TGTGCCAGCAGCCAGACCGGGACAGGGGAACACGAGCAGTACTTC. Its translation: CASSQTGTGEHEQYF. Variable domain in full (rest from reference TRBV14 and TRBJ2-7): EAGVTQFPSHSVIEKGQTVTLRCDPISGHDNLYWYRRVMGKEIKFLLHFVKESKQDESGMPNNRFLAERTGGTYSTLKVQPAELEDSGVYFCASSQTGTGEHEQYFGPGTRLTVT.